What follows are 22 T cell receptor beta chains derived from one specimen sequenced in a study of blood T cell repertoires in COVID-19. The method was immunoSEQ multiplex PCR; TCRdb's version includes in-frame clones alone and lacks a portion of them. The sample lists 350,000 to 450,000 clones; around 83% were seen once. Sequenced sample: PBMCs or T cells enriched from blood (not recorded which). The receptors were gathered from a woman aged 45-60 years who had recovered from COVID-19.

The genes are TRBV7-2 and TRBJ1-3; weak D call: TRBD1 (6 bases). This CDR3 region has 16 residues. Deletions cut 1 base from V and 0 bases from J, with 10 bases between. In germline, CDR1 is SGHTA, CDR2 FQGNSA. CDR3 DNA: TGTGCCAGCAGCTTAGACGTGACAGGCTCTGGAAACACCATATATTTT. Its protein product is CASSLDVTGSGNTIYF.

V and J are TRBV6-1 and TRBJ1-3, with TRBD1 identical over 7 bases. CDR1 is MNHNS and CDR2 is SASEGT in the germline V gene. The CDR3 length is 17 residues. V dropped 4 bases and J dropped 0; count of bases not matched to a gene: 9. Written as DNA, the CDR3 is TGTGCCAGCAGTGGGTCGACAGGGATTTACTCTGGAAACACCATATATTTT. Its translation is CASSGSTGIYSGNTIYF.

The table lists this clone with a few counts. J is TRBJ2-2 and V is TRBV2, with 9 bases lining up with TRBD2. V shed 3 bases and J 7 bases; nucleotides not matched to a gene: 6. This CDR3 spans 15 amino acids. Per germline, CDR1 SNHLY and CDR2 FYNNEI. Written as DNA, the CDR3 is TGTGCCAGCAGTGAGCGCGGGAGGGCCGTCGGGGAGCTGTTTTTT. Translating gives CASSERGRAVGELFF.

J is TRBJ1-5 and V is TRBV19; D is unclear. Germline V gene data show CDR1 as LNHDA and CDR2 as SQIVND (reference sequence). Deletions cut 5 bases from V and 4 bases from J, with 12 bases between. The CDR3 loop spans 14 amino acids. The CDR3 region is CASSPRSLNQPQHF. The CDR3 DNA follows: TGTGCCAGTAGTCCCCGTTCCTTAAATCAGCCCCAGCATTTT.

This chain uses TRBV4-3 with TRBJ2-3, with a tentative D call TRBD1 (7 bases). CDR1 is LGHNA, CDR2 YSLEER, per germline. The CDR3 contains 15 residues. Trimming cost V 2 bases and J 6 bases, with 15 bases left between them. CDR3 protein: CASSQTQGEVDTQYF. CDR3 sequence (DNA): TGCGCCAGCAGCCAAACGCAGGGGGAGGTGGATACGCAGTATTTT.

This chain uses TRBV9 with TRBJ1-1; maybe TRBD1 (5 bases). Germline-derived CDR1 and CDR2 are SGDLS and YYNGEE. V lost 2 bases and J lost 6, with 14 bases in between. The CDR3 totals 14 residues. DNA of the CDR3: TGTGCCAGCAGCGTGGGGCAGGGTGGGGCTGAAGCTTTCTTT. It is translated as CASSVGQGGAEAFF.

This clone was counted once. V gene TRBV2 combines with J gene TRBJ1-4; D is unresolved. CDR3 length: 16 residues. Germline values: CDR1 SNHLY, CDR2 FYNNEI. Trimming took 4 bases from V and 0 from J, leaving 12 bases between them. The CDR3 region is CASSAVLAATNEKLFF. DNA of the CDR3: TGTGCCAGCAGTGCGGTCTTAGCGGCAACTAATGAAAAACTGTTTTTT.

CDR3 region: CASSPLWGAYEQYF. CDR3 nucleotide sequence: TGTGCCAGCAGCCCCCTTTGGGGGGCCTACGAGCAGTACTTC. V usage is TRBV7-9 and J usage is TRBJ2-7, with D possibly TRBD2 on 6 matching bases. Trimming removed 5 bases at V and 2 bases at J, with 13 bases between. The germline V gene has CDR1 SEHNR and CDR2 FQNEAQ (reference sequence). This CDR3 is 14 amino acids long.

This rearrangement joins TRBV7-3 to TRBJ1-1, with a possible D match to TRBD1 (5 bases). Trimming removed 5 bases at V and 4 bases at J, with 17 bases between. The germline gives CDR1 SGHTA, CDR2 FQGTGA. This CDR3 comprises 15 residues. The CDR3 nucleotides read TGTGCCAGCAGCCCTAATGTCGGGGGTATCACTGAAGCTTTCTTT. Translation gives CASSPNVGGITEAFF.

The chain links TRBV7-9 to TRBJ1-1; 10 bases match TRBD1. The germline V gene encodes CDR1 SEHNR and CDR2 FQNEAQ (reference sequence). V shed 3 bases and J 9 bases; nucleotides not matched to a gene: 10. This CDR3 is 15 amino acids long. CDR3 region: CASSFQSTGGEKAFF. The CDR3, as DNA: TGTGCCAGCAGCTTCCAGTCGACAGGGGGCGAAAAAGCTTTCTTT. The entire variable domain, with the rest obtained from reference TRBV7-9 and TRBJ1-1, is as follows: DTGVSQNPRHKITKRGQNVTFRCDPISEHNRLYWYRQTLGQGPEFLTYFQNEAQLEKSRLLSDRFSAERPKGSFSTLEIQRTEQGDSAMYLCASSFQSTGGEKAFFGQGTRLTVV.

The chain has TRBV19 and TRBJ1-6; unclear D gene. V gave up 6 bases and J gave up 7 bases, with 7 bases separating them. Germline CDR1 LNHDA, CDR2 SQIVND (reference sequence). The CDR3 runs to 12 residues. The DNA of the CDR3 is TGTGCCAGTAGCCTTTCCAATTCACCCCTCCACTTT. As protein: CASSLSNSPLHF.

The chain recombines TRBV20-1 with TRBJ2-3, with D uncertain. Per the germline V gene, CDR1 is DFQATT and CDR2 is SNEGSKA (reference sequence). This CDR3 region has 13 residues. Trimming shortened V by 3 bases and J by 1 base, and 8 bases separated the two germline ends. CDR3 sequence: CSASGPGTDTQYF. The CDR3 coding sequence is TGCAGTGCTAGTGGGCCCGGCACAGATACGCAGTATTTT.

This chain links TRBV23-1 with TRBJ2-1; D not certain. TRBV23-1 is designated an ORF whose function remains uncertain. Trimming left V 0 bases short and J 10 bases short, with 7 bases between. This CDR3 is 12 amino acids long. The CDR3 DNA is TGCGCCAGCAGTCAATCGGCAATCGAGCAGTTCTTC. Amino acid sequence: CASSQSAIEQFF.

This clone showed up just once. This sequence joins TRBV2 and TRBJ2-1; the D gene is possibly TRBD1 (5 bases). The CDR3 length is 15 residues. The germline V gene has CDR1 SNHLY and CDR2 FYNNEI. Trimming took off 4 bases at V and 2 bases at J, with 12 bases between the two ends. DNA for the CDR3: TGTGCCAGCAGTGTTTTAGGGGCAGCCTACAATGAGCAGTTCTTC. Residues: CASSVLGAAYNEQFF.

The chain recombines TRBV11-3 with TRBJ2-5; 13 bases fit TRBD2. This CDR3 has 17 residues. Germline loops: CDR1 SGHNT, CDR2 YENEEA. V trimming: 3 bases; J trimming: 4 bases; junction bases outside the gene matches: 8. The CDR3 spells CASSLGRTSGGPETQYF. The CDR3 nucleotides read TGTGCCAGCAGCTTGGGTAGGACTAGCGGGGGACCAGAGACCCAGTACTTC.

In its sample, this clone was seen a few times. The rearrangement links TRBV25-1 to TRBJ1-6; D gene uncertain. CDR1 is MGHDK, CDR2 SYGVNS, per germline. Trimming took off 6 bases at V and 4 bases at J, with 10 bases between the two ends. The CDR3 runs to 14 residues. The CDR3 bases are TGTGCCAGCAGGGAGACCGTTTATAATTCACCCCTCCACTTT. Its translation: CASRETVYNSPLHF.

This chain connects TRBV9 to TRBJ2-1, with 9 bases that match TRBD1. The germline V gene has CDR1 SGDLS and CDR2 YYNGEE. This CDR3 is built from 18 residues. J was trimmed by 5 bases and V by 3 bases; bases with no gene match: 15. CDR3 DNA: TGTGCCAGCAGCGCAACCGGGACAGGGAGACAAAGAAACAATGAGCAGTTCTTC. The encoded protein is CASSATGTGRQRNNEQFF.

The rearrangement joins TRBV5-1 to TRBJ2-1; 16 positions agree with TRBD2. The germline V gene has CDR1 SGHRS and CDR2 YFSETQ. After removal of 4 bases from V and 10 bases from J, the junction contained 8 bases not matched to a gene. The CDR3 consists of 16 residues. CDR3 region: CASSPGTSGGVWEQFF. As DNA, the CDR3 is TGCGCCAGCAGCCCAGGGACTAGCGGGGGGGTGTGGGAGCAGTTCTTC.

The chain carries TRBV15 and TRBJ1-5, with 7 bases identical to TRBD1. The CDR3 loop spans 16 amino acids. V lost 5 bases to trimming and J lost 11 bases; unmatched junction nucleotides: 18. The germline CDR1 and CDR2 sequences are LNHNV and YYDKDF (reference sequence). CDR3 protein: CATSYTLGQPDSAQHF. As DNA, the CDR3 is TGTGCCACCAGCTATACACTGGGACAGCCGGATTCAGCCCAGCATTTT.

The chain couples TRBV7-2 to TRBJ2-1; 8 positions match TRBD2. The germline V gene encodes CDR1 SGHTA and CDR2 FQGNSA. V lost 6 bases, J lost 1 base, and 5 bases stayed unmatched. This CDR3 has 15 amino acids. For the CDR3, the DNA is TGTGCCAGCAGGCTGAGCGGGAGTTCCTACAATGAGCAGTTCTTC. Amino acids: CASRLSGSSYNEQFF.

The rearrangement uses TRBV10-3 and TRBJ1-1; possibly TRBD1 for D (5 bases). Germline V gene lookup returns CDR1 ENHRY and CDR2 SYGVKD. The CDR3 loop spans 16 amino acids. Between the trimmed V and J ends, which lost 3 bases and 5 bases, there was a span of 19 bases. The CDR3 loop reads CAISDDKRPRGTEAFF. In nucleotides, the CDR3 is TGTGCCATCAGTGACGATAAAAGGCCAAGGGGAACTGAAGCTTTCTTT.

This chain connects TRBV6-5 to TRBJ2-1; 7 bases are shared with TRBD2. Trimming took 5 bases from V and 0 from J; bases not matched to a gene: 4. This CDR3 region has 15 residues. CDR1 is MNHEY and CDR2 is SVGAGI in the germline V gene. CDR3 in DNA: TGTGCCAGCAGTCGGGCGGGGGTCTCCTACAATGAGCAGTTCTTC. Its protein is CASSRAGVSYNEQFF.